This T cell receptor beta chain appears in the sequencing data of a study of identical twins. Points from the study as a whole: Out-of-frame alpha sequences common to twins were enriched for low generation probability. Excess sharing by twins proved weaker in beta out-of-frame sequences. Memory repertoires lacked the insertion deficit that abundant cord blood beta clonotypes showed.

Of note for this clonotype: Its specificity is unknown.

Template switching supplied a universal primer site; unique molecular identifiers were carried on the cDNA. TCRdb recomputed calls from the 5' RACE reads with MiXCR, one row per CDR3 protein. The sample records a few hundred thousand distinct CDR3 sequences, over 8.5% being singletons. The CDR3 runs 18 residues. The V gene end was trimmed by 6 bases and the J gene end by 3 bases; junction bases not matched to a gene: 16. Germline V gives CDR1 SGHAT, CDR2 FQNNGV. These records were also assigned to another study, of yellow fever vaccine responses in identical twins.

This sequence originates from a woman aged 18 to 35 in good health. Sequencing input: PBMCs. This chain connects TRBV11-2 to TRBJ2-7, with 11 bases fitting TRBD2. This CDR3 reads CASSSLAGGPKLDYEQYF. CDR3 nucleotide sequence: TGTGCCAGCAGTTCTCTAGCGGGAGGACCCAAACTTGACTACGAGCAGTACTTC.